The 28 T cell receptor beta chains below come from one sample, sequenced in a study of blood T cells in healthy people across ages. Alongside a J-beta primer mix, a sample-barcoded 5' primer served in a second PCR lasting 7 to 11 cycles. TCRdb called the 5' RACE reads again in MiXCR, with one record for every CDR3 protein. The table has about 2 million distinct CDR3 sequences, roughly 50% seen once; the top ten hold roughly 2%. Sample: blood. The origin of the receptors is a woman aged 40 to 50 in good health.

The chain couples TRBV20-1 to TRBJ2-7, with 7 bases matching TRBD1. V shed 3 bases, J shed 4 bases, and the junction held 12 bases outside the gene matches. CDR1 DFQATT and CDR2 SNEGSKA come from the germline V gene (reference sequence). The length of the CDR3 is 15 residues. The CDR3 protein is CSASDRGGGRYEQYF. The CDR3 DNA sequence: TGCAGTGCTAGCGACAGAGGGGGCGGTCGGTACGAGCAGTACTTC.

The CDR3 sequence is CASSLGRGHGTDTQYF. In DNA form, the CDR3 reads TGTGCCAGCAGTTTAGGCAGGGGGCACGGCACAGATACGCAGTATTTT. The V gene is TRBV28, the J gene TRBJ2-3; 8 bases are shared with TRBD1. Germline values: CDR1 MDHEN, CDR2 SYDVKM. The length of the CDR3 is 16 residues. Losses at the gene ends were 2 bases for V and 1 base for J; bases not matched to a gene: 5.

The CDR3 sequence: CASTRGVGDIQYF. CDR3 sequence (DNA): TGTGCCAGCACCAGGGGGGTTGGAGACATTCAGTACTTC. The chain recombines TRBV11-1 with TRBJ2-4, with D perhaps TRBD1 (7 bases). The germline CDR1 and CDR2 sequences are SGHAT and FQDESV (reference sequence). Trimming took off 7 bases at V and 8 bases at J, with 15 bases between the two ends. The CDR3 has 13 amino acids. Variable domain in full (rest from reference TRBV11-1 and TRBJ2-4): EAEVAQSPRYKITEKSQAVAFWCDPISGHATLYWYRQILGQGPELLVQFQDESVVDDSQLPKDRFSAERLKGVDSTLKIQPAELGDSAMYLCASTRGVGDIQYFGAGTRLSVL.

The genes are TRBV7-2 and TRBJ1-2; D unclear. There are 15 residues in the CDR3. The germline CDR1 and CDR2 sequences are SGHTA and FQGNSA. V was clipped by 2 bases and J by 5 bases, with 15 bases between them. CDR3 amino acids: CASSLWVGLGYGYTF. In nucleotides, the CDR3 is TGTGCCAGCAGCTTATGGGTGGGATTGGGGTATGGCTACACCTTC.

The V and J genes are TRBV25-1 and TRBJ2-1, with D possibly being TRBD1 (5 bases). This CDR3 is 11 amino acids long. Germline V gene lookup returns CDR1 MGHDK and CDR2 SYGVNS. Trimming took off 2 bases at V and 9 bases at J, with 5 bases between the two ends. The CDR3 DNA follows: TGTGCCAGCAGTGAAAGGGGTGAGCAGTTCTTC. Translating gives CASSERGEQFF.

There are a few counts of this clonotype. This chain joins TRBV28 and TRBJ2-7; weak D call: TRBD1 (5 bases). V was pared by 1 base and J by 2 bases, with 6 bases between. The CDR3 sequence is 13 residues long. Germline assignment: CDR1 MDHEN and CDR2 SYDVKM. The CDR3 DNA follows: TGTGCCAGCAGTTTATACAGGACCTACGAGCAGTACTTC. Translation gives CASSLYRTYEQYF.

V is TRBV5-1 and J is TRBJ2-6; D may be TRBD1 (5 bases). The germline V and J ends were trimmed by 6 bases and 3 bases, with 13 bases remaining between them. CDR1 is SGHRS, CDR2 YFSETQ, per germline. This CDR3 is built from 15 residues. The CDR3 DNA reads TGCGCCAGCAAAAACTCGACAGTTGGGGCCAACGTCCTGACTTTC. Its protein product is CASKNSTVGANVLTF.

As DNA, the CDR3 is TGTGCCATCAATCCGGGGACAGCGAACACTGAAGCTTTCTTT. Amino acid sequence: CAINPGTANTEAFF. The chain recombines TRBV10-3 with TRBJ1-1, with 7 bases lining up with TRBD1. CDR3 size: 14 residues. Germline lookup yields CDR1 ENHRY and CDR2 SYGVKD. J was trimmed by 1 base and V by 7 bases; bases with no gene match: 6.

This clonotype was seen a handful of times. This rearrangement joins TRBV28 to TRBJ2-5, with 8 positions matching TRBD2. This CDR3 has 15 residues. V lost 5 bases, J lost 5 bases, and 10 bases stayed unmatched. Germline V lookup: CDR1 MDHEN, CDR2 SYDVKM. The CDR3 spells CASSGVAGHMETQYF. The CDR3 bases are TGTGCCAGCAGTGGGGTAGCGGGGCACATGGAGACCCAGTACTTC.

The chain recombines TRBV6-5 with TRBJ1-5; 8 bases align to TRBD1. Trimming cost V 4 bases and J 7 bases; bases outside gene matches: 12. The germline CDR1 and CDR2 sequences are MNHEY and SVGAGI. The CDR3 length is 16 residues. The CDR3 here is CASSSVQGGKKQPQHF. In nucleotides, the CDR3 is TGTGCCAGCAGTTCCGTACAGGGGGGCAAAAAACAGCCCCAGCATTTT.

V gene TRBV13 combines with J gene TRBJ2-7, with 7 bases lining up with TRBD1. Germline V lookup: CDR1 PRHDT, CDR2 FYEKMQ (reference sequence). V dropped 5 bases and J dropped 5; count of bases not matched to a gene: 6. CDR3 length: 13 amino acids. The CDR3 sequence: CASSAGTVHEQYF. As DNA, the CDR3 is TGTGCCAGCAGCGCAGGGACAGTTCACGAGCAGTACTTC.

The CDR3 nucleotides read TGCAGTGCTAAACTCCTGACTAGCGGGAGTTCGGAAGATACGCAGTATTTT. As protein: CSAKLLTSGSSEDTQYF. The chain combines TRBV20-1 with TRBJ2-3, with TRBD2 matching 12 bases. CDR1 is DFQATT, CDR2 SNEGSKA, per germline (reference sequence). The CDR3 spans 17 residues. The J segment lost 5 bases and the V segment lost 4 bases, leaving 13 bases of the junction unmatched.

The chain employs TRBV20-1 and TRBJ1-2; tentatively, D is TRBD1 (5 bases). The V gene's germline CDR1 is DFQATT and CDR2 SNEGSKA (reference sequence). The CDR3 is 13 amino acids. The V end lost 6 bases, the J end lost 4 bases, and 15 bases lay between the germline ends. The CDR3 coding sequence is TGCAGTGCACCGCCGCCGGGGGTCTATGGCTACACCTTC. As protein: CSAPPPGVYGYTF.

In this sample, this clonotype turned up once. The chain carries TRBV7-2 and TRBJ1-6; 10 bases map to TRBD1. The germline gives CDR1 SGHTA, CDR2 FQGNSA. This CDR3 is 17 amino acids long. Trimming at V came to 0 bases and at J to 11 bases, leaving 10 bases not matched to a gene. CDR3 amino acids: CASSLALGGQGSTPLHF. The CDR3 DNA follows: TGTGCCAGCAGCTTAGCGCTCGGGGGACAGGGGTCAACACCCCTCCACTTT.

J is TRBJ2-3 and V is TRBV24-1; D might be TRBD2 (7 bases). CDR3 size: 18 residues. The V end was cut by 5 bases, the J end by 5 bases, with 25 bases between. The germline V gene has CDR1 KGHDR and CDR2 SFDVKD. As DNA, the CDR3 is TGTGCCACCAGTGTCTCGGAGGCGCTCTGGGGGGGGCAAGATACGCAGTATTTT. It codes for CATSVSEALWGGQDTQYF.

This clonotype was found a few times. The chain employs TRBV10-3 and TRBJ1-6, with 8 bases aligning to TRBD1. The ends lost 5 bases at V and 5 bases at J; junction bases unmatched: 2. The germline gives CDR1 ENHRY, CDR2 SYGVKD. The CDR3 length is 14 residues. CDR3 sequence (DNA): TGTGCCATCAGTCAGACAGGGGATAATTCACCCCTCCACTTT. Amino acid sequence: CAISQTGDNSPLHF.

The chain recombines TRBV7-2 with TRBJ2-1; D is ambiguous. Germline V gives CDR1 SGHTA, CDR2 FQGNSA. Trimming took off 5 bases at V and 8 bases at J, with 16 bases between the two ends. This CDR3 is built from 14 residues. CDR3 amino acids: CASSTSSFWDEQFF. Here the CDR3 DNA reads TGTGCCAGCAGCACCAGCTCATTCTGGGATGAGCAGTTCTTC. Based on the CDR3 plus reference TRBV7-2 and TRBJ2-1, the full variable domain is GAGVSQSPSNKVTEKGKDVELRCDPISGHTALYWYRQSLGQGLEFLIYFQGNSAPDKSGLPSDRFSAERTGGSVSTLTIQRTQQEDSAVYLCASSTSSFWDEQFFGPGTRLTVL.

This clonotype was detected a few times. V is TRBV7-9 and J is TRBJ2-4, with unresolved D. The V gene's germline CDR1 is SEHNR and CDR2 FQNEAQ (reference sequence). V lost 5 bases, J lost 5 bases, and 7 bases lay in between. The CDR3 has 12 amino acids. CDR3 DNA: TGTGCCAGCAGCCCCGCCGAAAACATTCAGTACTTC. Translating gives CASSPAENIQYF. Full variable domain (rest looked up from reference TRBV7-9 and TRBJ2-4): DTGVSQNPRHKITKRGQNVTFRCDPISEHNRLYWYRQTLGQGPEFLTYFQNEAQLEKSRLLSDRFSAERPKGSFSTLEIQRTEQGDSAMYLCASSPAENIQYFGAGTRLSVL.

CDR3 sequence: CASSPARDSYGYTF. Here the CDR3 DNA reads TGTGCCAGCTCACCGGCCAGGGATAGCTATGGCTACACCTTC. The V gene is TRBV18, the J gene TRBJ1-2, with D tentatively TRBD1 (5 bases). V was trimmed by 3 bases and J by 4 bases, leaving 12 bases between them. Germline V gene data show CDR1 as KGHSH and CDR2 as LQKENI. The length of the CDR3 is 14 residues.

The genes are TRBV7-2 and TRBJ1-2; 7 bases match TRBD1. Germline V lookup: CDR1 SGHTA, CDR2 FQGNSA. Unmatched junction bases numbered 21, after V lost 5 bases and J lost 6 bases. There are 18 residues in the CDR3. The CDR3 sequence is CASSQLTDRSIKANGYTF. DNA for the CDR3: TGTGCCAGCAGCCAACTGACGGACAGGAGTATAAAGGCAAATGGCTACACCTTC.

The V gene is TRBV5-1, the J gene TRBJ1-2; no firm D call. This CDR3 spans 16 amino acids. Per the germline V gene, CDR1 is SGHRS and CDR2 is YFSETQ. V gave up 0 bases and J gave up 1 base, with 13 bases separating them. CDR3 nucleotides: TGCGCCAGCAGCTTGGGCCCCCTCGGGAGTAACTATGGCTACACCTTC. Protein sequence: CASSLGPLGSNYGYTF.

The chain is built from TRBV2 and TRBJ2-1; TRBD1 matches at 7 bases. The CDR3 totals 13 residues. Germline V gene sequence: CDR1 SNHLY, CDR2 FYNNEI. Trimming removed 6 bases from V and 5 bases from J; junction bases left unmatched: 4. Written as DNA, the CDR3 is TGTGCCAGCAGATTAGACAGGGACAATGAGCAGTTCTTC. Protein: CASRLDRDNEQFF.

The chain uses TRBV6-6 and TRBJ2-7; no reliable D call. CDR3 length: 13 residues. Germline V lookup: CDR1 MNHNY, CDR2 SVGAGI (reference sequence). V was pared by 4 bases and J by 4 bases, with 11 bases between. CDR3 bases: TGTGCCAGCAGTTCAGTTACACGATACGAGCAGTACTTC. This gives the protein CASSSVTRYEQYF.

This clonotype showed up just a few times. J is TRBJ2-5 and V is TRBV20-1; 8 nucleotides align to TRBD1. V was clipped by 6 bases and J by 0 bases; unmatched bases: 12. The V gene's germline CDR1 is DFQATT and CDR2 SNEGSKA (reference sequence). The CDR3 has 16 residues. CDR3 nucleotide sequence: TGCAGTGCCCCGGGGGACAGGAATTGGTACCAAGAGACCCAGTACTTC. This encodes CSAPGDRNWYQETQYF.

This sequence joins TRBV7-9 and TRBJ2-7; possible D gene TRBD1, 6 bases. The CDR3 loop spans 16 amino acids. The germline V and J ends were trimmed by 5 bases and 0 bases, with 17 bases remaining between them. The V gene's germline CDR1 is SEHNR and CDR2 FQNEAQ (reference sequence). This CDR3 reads CASSDGTGTYSYEQYF. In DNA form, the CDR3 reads TGTGCCAGCAGCGACGGGACGGGGACATACTCCTACGAGCAGTACTTC.

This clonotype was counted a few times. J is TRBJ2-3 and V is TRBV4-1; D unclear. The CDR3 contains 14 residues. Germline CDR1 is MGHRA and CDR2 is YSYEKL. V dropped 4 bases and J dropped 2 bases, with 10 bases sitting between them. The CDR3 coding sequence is TGCGCCAGCAGCCCGCTTACGTACACAGATACGCAGTATTTT. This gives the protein CASSPLTYTDTQYF.

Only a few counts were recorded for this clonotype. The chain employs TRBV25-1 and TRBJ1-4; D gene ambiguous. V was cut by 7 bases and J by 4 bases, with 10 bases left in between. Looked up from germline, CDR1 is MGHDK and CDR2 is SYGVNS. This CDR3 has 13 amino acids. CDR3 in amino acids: CASIGHINEKLFF. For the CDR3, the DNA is TGTGCCAGCATAGGGCATATTAATGAAAAACTGTTTTTT.

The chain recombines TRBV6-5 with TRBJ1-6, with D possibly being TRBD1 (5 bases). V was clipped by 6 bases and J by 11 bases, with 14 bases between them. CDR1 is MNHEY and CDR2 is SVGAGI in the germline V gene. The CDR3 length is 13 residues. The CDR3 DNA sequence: TGTGCCAGCAGCCTCGCGACGGGGCCACCCCTCCACTTT. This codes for CASSLATGPPLHF.